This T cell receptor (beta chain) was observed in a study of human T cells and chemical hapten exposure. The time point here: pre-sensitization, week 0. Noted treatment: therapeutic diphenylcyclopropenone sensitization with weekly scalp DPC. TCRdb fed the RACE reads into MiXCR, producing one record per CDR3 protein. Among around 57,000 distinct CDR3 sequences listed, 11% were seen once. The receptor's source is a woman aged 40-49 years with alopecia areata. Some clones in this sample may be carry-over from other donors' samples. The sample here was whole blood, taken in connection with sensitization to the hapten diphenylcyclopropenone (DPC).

The CDR3 nucleotides are TGTGCCAGCAGTCTTAGTCTAGCGGGAGGCACCGGGGAGCTGTTTTTT. Its protein is CASSLSLAGGTGELFF. The chain carries TRBV28 and TRBJ2-2; TRBD2 matches 11 bases. Germline V CDR1 and CDR2: MDHEN, SYDVKM. The CDR3 contains 16 residues. J gave up 4 bases and V 5 bases, and 6 bases lay outside the gene matches.